These 29 T cell receptor beta chains originate from one sample sequenced in a study of T cells in women clearing cervical HPV infection (dated by TCRdb to 2016 to 2019). The library came from the immunoSEQ multiplex PCR assay. TCRdb stores this immuneACCESS table with in-frame sequences only. Part of the clones is absent; in the studies checked, under half of the shortfall reflects unresolved V genes, and no reason is known for the rest. The sample table includes under 40,000 clones. The ten largest clonotypes hold 6.4% of the sample. Sequencing used blood buffy coat. These receptors originate from a woman between 18 and 70 years old with a cervical HPV16 infection that either progressed to CIN3+ or cleared (not recorded which).

As for this clone: The sequence runs out 3 residues before the end of the CDR3; the remainder is reconstructed from the germline J gene. The rearrangement joins TRBV9 to TRBJ2-3; D is unresolved. CDR1 and CDR2 (germline): SGDLS, YYNGEE. This CDR3 is 14 amino acids long. Trimming stripped 4 bases from V and 0 bases from J, with 9 bases between. The CDR3 here is CASSPTPSTDTQYF. The CDR3 DNA, read in part, is TGTGCCAGCAGCCCCACTCCCAGCACAGATACG. The entire variable domain, with the rest obtained from reference TRBV9 and TRBJ2-3, is as follows: DSGVTQTPKHLITATGQRVTLRCSPRSGDLSVYWYQQSLDQGLQFLIQYYNGEERAKGNILERFSAQQFPDLHSELNLSSLELGDSALYFCASSPTPSTDTQYFGPGTRLTVL.

In regard to this clone: The CDR3 extends 3 residues past the end of the read, so its final part is completed from the germline J gene. The V call is TRBV2, the J call TRBJ2-5; TRBD2 agrees at 7 bases. V lost 6 bases and J lost 4; bases outside the gene matches: 11. There are 15 residues in the CDR3. CDR1 SNHLY and CDR2 FYNNEI come from the germline V gene. The CDR3 bases that were read are TGTGCCAGCAGCGCTACGACTATAGCGGGAGAGACC. Its protein product is CASSATTIAGET. The whole CDR3 protein is CASSATTIAGETQYF.

About this clone: The read terminates 3 residues ahead of where the CDR3 ends, so the germline J gene completes it. The J gene is TRBJ2-3, the V gene TRBV7-9, with 8 bases matching TRBD1. This CDR3 spans 14 amino acids. In germline, CDR1 is SEHNR, CDR2 FQNEAQ (reference sequence). CDR3 region: CASSLGTGRETQYF. The CDR3 bases that were read are TGTGCCAGCAGCCTGGGGACAGGACGAGAGACG.

Measured by frequency, this clone is medium-sized (0.01 to 0.1%). The read finishes 3 residues shy of the CDR3 end, and the germline J gene is used to complete it. The rearrangement joins TRBV28 to TRBJ2-1; 9 bases are shared with TRBD2. The V segment lost 7 bases and the J segment 4 bases; nucleotides outside the gene matches: 5. This CDR3 spans 14 amino acids. Germline lookup yields CDR1 MDHEN and CDR2 SYDVKM. The CDR3 DNA, read in part, is TGTGCCAGCATCCTGACTAGCGGTTACAATGAG. It codes for CASILTSGYNE. The whole CDR3 protein is CASILTSGYNEQFF.

About this clone itself: The CDR3 end is not reached by the read, which stops 3 residues before it; the germline J gene fills it in. Other DNA sequences in the sample encode the same CDR3. This sequence joins TRBV13 and TRBJ2-3; D uncertain. CDR1 is PRHDT and CDR2 is FYEKMQ in the germline V gene (reference sequence). V was trimmed by 5 bases and J by 4 bases, leaving 4 bases between them. The CDR3 extends over 11 amino acids. The CDR3 region is CASSVSDTQYF. The DNA read from the CDR3 is TGTGCCAGCAGCGTCTCAGATACG. Variable domain in full (rest from reference TRBV13 and TRBJ2-3): AAGVIQSPRHLIKEKRETATLKCYPIPRHDTVYWYQQGPGQDPQFLISFYEKMQSDKGSIPDRFSAQQFSDYHSELNMSSLELGDSALYFCASSVSDTQYFGPGTRLTVL.

Comments on this clone: From the germline J gene comes the end of the CDR3, since the read stops 3 residues before it. This chain links TRBV6-1 with TRBJ1-5; D may be TRBD1 (5 bases). The V end lost 4 bases, the J end lost 3 bases, and 13 bases lay between the germline ends. The CDR3 has 15 amino acids. The germline CDR1 and CDR2 sequences are MNHNS and SASEGT. The CDR3 region is CASSGSGAYNQPQHF. Incomplete CDR3 DNA: TGTGCCAGCAGTGGCTCTGGGGCCTACAATCAGCCC.

With regard to this clone: The CDR3 goes on 3 residues after the read ends, and that part is filled in from the germline J gene. V gene TRBV6-1 combines with J gene TRBJ2-7; D may be TRBD1 (6 bases). This CDR3 has 14 amino acids. Germline values: CDR1 MNHNS, CDR2 SASEGT. Trimming cost V 1 base and J 0 bases, with 7 bases left between them. Partial CDR3 DNA: TGTGCCAGCAGTGAAGTACAGGGCTCCTACGAG. This codes for CASSEVQGSYE. The CDR3 in its entirety is CASSEVQGSYEQYF.

In the case of this clone: From the germline J gene comes the end of the CDR3, since the read stops 3 residues before it. The V gene is TRBV18, the J gene TRBJ2-7; perhaps D is TRBD1 or TRBD2 (5 bases each). The germline V and J ends were trimmed by 2 bases and 5 bases, with 13 bases remaining between them. The germline V gene encodes CDR1 KGHSH and CDR2 LQKENI. The CDR3 is made up of 14 amino acids. Incomplete CDR3 DNA: TGTGCCAGCTCACCAGACTCAGGGAGAAACGAG. Translating it yields CASSPDSGRNE. The whole CDR3 sequence is CASSPDSGRNEQYF. Full variable domain (missing parts from reference TRBV18 and TRBJ2-7): NAGVMQNPRHLVRRRGQEARLRCSPMKGHSHVYWYRQLPEEGLKFMVYLQKENIIDESGMPKERFSAEFPKEGPSILRIQQVVRGDSAAYFCASSPDSGRNEQYFGPGTRLTVT.

For this clone: From the germline J gene comes the end of the CDR3, since the read stops 3 residues before it. The J gene is TRBJ1-4, the V gene TRBV19; 8 bases map to TRBD1. From germline, CDR1 is LNHDA and CDR2 SQIVND (reference sequence). Losses at the gene ends were 6 bases for V and 7 bases for J; bases not matched to a gene: 4. The CDR3 runs to 13 residues. The CDR3 here is CASSGQGSEKLFF. The sequenced part of the CDR3 DNA is TGTGCCAGTAGCGGACAGGGATCTGAAAAA. Variable domain in full (rest from reference TRBV19 and TRBJ1-4): DGGITQSPKYLFRKEGQNVTLSCEQNLNHDAMYWYRQDPGQGLRLIYYSQIVNDFQKGDIAEGYSVSREKKESFPLTVTSAQKNPTAFYLCASSGQGSEKLFFGSGTQLSVL.

Comment on this clone: The read is 3 residues too short to cover the CDR3 end, so that end is filled in from the germline J gene. The chain is built from TRBV28 and TRBJ1-2, with 8 bases aligning to TRBD1. The CDR3 contains 15 residues. Unmatched junction bases numbered 6, after V lost 2 bases and J lost 4 bases. Germline V gives CDR1 MDHEN, CDR2 SYDVKM. Here the CDR3 reads CASSLPSQGGYGYTF. CDR3 DNA (partial): TGTGCCAGCAGTTTACCCTCACAGGGGGGCTATGGC.

Details on this clone: The read ends 3 residues shy of where the CDR3 ends; the end is completed using the germline J gene. The gene calls are TRBV19 and TRBJ1-1; no definite D call. V was clipped by 5 bases and J by 4 bases, with 8 bases between them. This CDR3 has 12 residues. Germline CDR1 and CDR2: LNHDA and SQIVND (reference sequence). Incomplete CDR3 DNA: TGTGCCAGTAGTGGCCAAGTCACTGAA. It encodes CASSGQVTE. The CDR3 in full is CASSGQVTEAFF. Based on the CDR3 plus reference TRBV19 and TRBJ1-1, the full variable domain is DGGITQSPKYLFRKEGQNVTLSCEQNLNHDAMYWYRQDPGQGLRLIYYSQIVNDFQKGDIAEGYSVSREKKESFPLTVTSAQKNPTAFYLCASSGQVTEAFFGQGTRLTVV.

Regarding this clone: The CDR3 end is not reached by the read, which stops 3 residues before it; the germline J gene fills it in. This chain connects TRBV13 to TRBJ1-1, with D perhaps TRBD1 (5 bases). The CDR3 loop spans 14 amino acids. The ends were cut back, 9 bases at V and 0 bases at J, with 14 bases in the middle. The V gene's germline CDR1 is PRHDT and CDR2 FYEKMQ (reference sequence). The CDR3 DNA, read in part, is TGTGCCAGTTCGCTTAGGGGTATGAACACTGAA. This encodes CASSLRGMNTE. The CDR3 in its entirety is CASSLRGMNTEAFF.

About this clone: The CDR3 goes on 3 residues after the read ends, and that part is filled in from the germline J gene. J is TRBJ2-3 and V is TRBV19, with D possibly being TRBD1 (5 bases). The CDR3 runs to 16 residues. V lost 5 bases and J lost 2, with 17 bases in between. Germline V gene data show CDR1 as LNHDA and CDR2 as SQIVND (reference sequence). The sequenced part of the CDR3 DNA is TGTGCCAGTAGTCGACAGTCTCCTGGAATCACAGATACG. Its protein is CASSRQSPGITDT. The full CDR3 protein reads CASSRQSPGITDTQYF.

About this clone itself: Sequencing ends 3 residues short of the CDR3 end; the germline J gene provides the rest. The genes are TRBV5-1 and TRBJ1-4, with a possible D match to TRBD1 (6 bases). V dropped 4 bases and J dropped 2 bases, with 15 bases sitting between them. This CDR3 is built from 16 residues. Germline CDR1 and CDR2: SGHRS and YFSETQ. The chain's CDR3 is CASSPEAGATNEKLFF. CDR3 DNA, as far as it was read: TGCGCCAGCAGCCCCGAAGCAGGGGCCACTAATGAAAAA.

Incomplete CDR3 DNA: TGCGCCAGCAGCCCGGAAGGGGGGGGAGGGTACAATGAG. It translates to CASSPEGGGGYNE. The full CDR3 sequence reads CASSPEGGGGYNEQFF. The V gene is TRBV5-1, the J gene TRBJ2-1; perhaps TRBD2 as D (7 bases). The CDR3 extends 3 residues past the end of the read, so its final part is completed from the germline J gene. V lost 4 bases and J lost 4, with 18 bases in between. Germline-derived CDR1 and CDR2 are SGHRS and YFSETQ. This CDR3 is built from 16 residues.

In regard to this clone: The read terminates 3 residues before the CDR3 end, so the remaining end is supplied by the germline J gene. This chain uses TRBV28 with TRBJ1-2; TRBD1 agrees at 10 bases. J was trimmed by 6 bases and V by 7 bases; bases with no gene match: 8. The CDR3 covers 14 residues. Germline CDR1 reads MDHEN; CDR2 reads SYDVKM. The CDR3 spells CASTPHGTGDGYTF. The CDR3 bases that were read are TGTGCCAGCACCCCCCATGGGACAGGGGATGGC.

A remark on this clone: The CDR3 is cut off 3 residues early in the read; its end comes from the germline J gene. The chain employs TRBV11-2 and TRBJ2-7, with no clear D. Germline-derived CDR1 and CDR2 are SGHAT and FQNNGV. CDR3 length equals 13 residues. The V end lost 3 bases, the J end lost 5 bases, and 11 bases lay between the germline ends. The sequenced part of the CDR3 DNA is TGTGCCAGCAGCTTGGTCGGTTTCGACGAG. Amino acids: CASSLVGFDE. The whole CDR3 sequence reads CASSLVGFDEQYF. The entire variable domain, with the rest obtained from reference TRBV11-2 and TRBJ2-7, is as follows: EAGVAQSPRYKIIEKRQSVAFWCNPISGHATLYWYQQILGQGPKLLIQFQNNGVVDDSQLPKDRFSAERLKGVDSTLKIQPAKLEDSAVYLCASSLVGFDEQYFGPGTRLTVT.

Note on this clone: The read halts 3 residues ahead of the CDR3 end, with the missing end drawn from the germline J gene. The rearrangement links TRBV7-9 to TRBJ1-2; D uncertain. The CDR3 consists of 15 residues. CDR1 and CDR2 (germline): SEHNR, FQNEAQ (reference sequence). V was cut by 2 bases and J by 6 bases, with 16 bases left in between. The covered CDR3 bases are TGTGCCAGCAGCTTACAGCAGGAATCGTTCGATGGC. Translation gives CASSLQQESFDG. The whole CDR3 protein reads CASSLQQESFDGYTF.

A word on this clone: The read finishes 3 residues shy of the CDR3 end, and the germline J gene is used to complete it. The V and J genes are TRBV19 and TRBJ2-4; 7 bases are a match to TRBD1. CDR1 LNHDA and CDR2 SQIVND come from the germline V gene (reference sequence). The CDR3 extends over 15 amino acids. J was trimmed by 0 bases and V by 4 bases; bases with no gene match: 3. The CDR3 is CASSTGGIAKNIQYF. The sequenced part of the CDR3 DNA is TGTGCCAGTAGTACAGGGGGAATAGCCAAAAACATT.

About this clone itself: The read comes to an end 3 residues before the CDR3 does, leaving the germline J gene to fill in the end. The J gene is TRBJ2-7, the V gene TRBV11-2; D ambiguous. CDR1 SGHAT and CDR2 FQNNGV come from the germline V gene. The CDR3 loop spans 12 amino acids. V lost 5 bases and J 4 bases, leaving 9 bases between the germline ends. The CDR3 spells CASSPQSYEQYF. CDR3 DNA, as far as it was read: TGTGCCAGCAGCCCGCAGTCTTACGAG.

For this clone: The read ends 3 residues before the CDR3 terminus; that terminus is restored from the germline J gene. The chain carries TRBV7-2 and TRBJ2-4, with D perhaps matching TRBD1 (5 bases). Germline V gives CDR1 SGHTA, CDR2 FQGNSA. The CDR3 is 13 residues long. The CDR3 spells CASSFSQGNGQYF. The covered CDR3 bases are TGTGCCAGCAGTTTCTCGCAGGGAAATGGT.

Concerning this clone itself: The CDR3 end lies 3 residues beyond the end of the read and is filled in from the germline J gene. The genes are TRBV30 and TRBJ1-6; 7 bases map to TRBD1. The V and J ends lost 2 bases and 10 bases, in that order; junction bases with no gene match: 5. The CDR3 runs 13 residues. Germline CDR1 reads GTSNPN; CDR2 reads SVGIG (reference sequence). This CDR3 reads CAWSRGRDSPLHF. The part of the CDR3 DNA that was read is TGTGCCTGGAGTAGGGGGCGAGACTCACCC.

Worth noting for this clone: The read falls 3 residues short of the CDR3 end, and the missing part is taken from the germline J gene. The chain is built from TRBV2 and TRBJ2-7, with 7 bases identical to TRBD1. The germline CDR1 and CDR2 sequences are SNHLY and FYNNEI. The CDR3 runs to 14 residues. The V and J ends lost 6 bases and 2 bases, in that order; junction bases with no gene match: 7. The CDR3 sequence is CASRRTGLPYEQYF. CDR3 DNA (partial): TGTGCCAGCAGGCGGACAGGCTTACCCTACGAG.

As concerns this clone: The CDR3 end falls 3 residues outside the read, so it is completed with the germline J gene. This chain uses TRBV20-1 with TRBJ2-1; the match to TRBD2 covers 11 bases. CDR1 and CDR2 (germline): DFQATT, SNEGSKA (reference sequence). With 4 bases clipped from V and 2 bases from J, the junction kept 10 bases outside the gene matches. The CDR3 is made up of 17 amino acids. CDR3 bases read: TGCAGTGCTAATTTCCATACTAGCGGGAGTGCCTACAATGAG. Its protein is CSANFHTSGSAYNE. In full, the CDR3 reads CSANFHTSGSAYNEQFF.

On this clone itself: The CDR3 goes on 3 residues after the read ends, and that part is filled in from the germline J gene. This chain uses TRBV12-3 or TRBV12-4 with TRBJ2-3, with 12 bases fitting TRBD2. The length of the CDR3 is 17 residues. V gave up 8 bases and J gave up 3 bases; unmatched junction bases: 12. CDR3 region: CASGPAWTSGATDTQYF. The CDR3 bases that were read are TGTGCCAGCGGCCCAGCGTGGACTAGCGGGGCGACAGATACG.

Remarks on this clone: The read halts 3 residues ahead of the CDR3 end, with the missing end drawn from the germline J gene. The chain is built from TRBV5-1 and TRBJ2-1, with TRBD1 matching 9 bases. V lost 4 bases and J lost 5; bases outside the gene matches: 4. The CDR3 totals 14 residues. CDR1 is SGHRS and CDR2 is YFSETQ in the germline V gene. CDR3 DNA (partial): TGCGCCAGCAGCCAGGGACAGGGTCACAATGAG. Translated: CASSQGQGHNE. The CDR3 in full is CASSQGQGHNEQFF. Complete variable domain (other parts from reference TRBV5-1 and TRBJ2-1): KAGVTQTPRYLIKTRGQQVTLSCSPISGHRSVSWYQQTPGQGLQFLFEYFSETQRNKGNFPGRFSGRQFSNSRSEMNVSTLELGDSALYLCASSQGQGHNEQFFGPGTRLTVL.

Comment on this clone: The read terminates 3 residues before the CDR3 end, so the remaining end is supplied by the germline J gene. The chain has TRBV7-2 and TRBJ1-5, with 10 bases identical to TRBD1. This CDR3 is 14 amino acids long. J was trimmed by 7 bases and V by 3 bases; bases with no gene match: 3. In germline, CDR1 is SGHTA, CDR2 FQGNSA. The CDR3 is CASSFGQGGQPQHF. The CDR3 DNA, read in part, is TGTGCCAGCAGCTTTGGACAGGGGGGCCAGCCC.

A remark on this clone: The CDR3 end falls 3 residues outside the read, so it is completed with the germline J gene. V gene TRBV30 combines with J gene TRBJ1-5; 8 bases agree with TRBD1. The CDR3 has 15 amino acids. The J segment lost 2 bases and the V segment lost 3 bases, leaving 6 bases of the junction unmatched. CDR1 and CDR2 (germline): GTSNPN, SVGIG (reference sequence). CDR3 bases read: TGTGCCTGGAGCGCCAGGGGGCCAGGCAATCAGCCC. Protein product: CAWSARGPGNQP. The CDR3 in full is CAWSARGPGNQPQHF.

This clone ranks as medium-sized in terms of frequency. The read ends 3 residues before the CDR3 terminus; that terminus is restored from the germline J gene. The chain employs TRBV12-3 or TRBV12-4 and TRBJ2-6; D is ambiguous. The CDR3 covers 14 residues. Trimming took 2 bases from V and 0 from J, leaving 2 bases between them. CDR3 DNA, as far as it was read: TGTGCCAGCAGTTTACACTCTGGGGCCAACGTC. Translated, it gives CASSLHSGANV. The whole CDR3 protein is CASSLHSGANVLTF.